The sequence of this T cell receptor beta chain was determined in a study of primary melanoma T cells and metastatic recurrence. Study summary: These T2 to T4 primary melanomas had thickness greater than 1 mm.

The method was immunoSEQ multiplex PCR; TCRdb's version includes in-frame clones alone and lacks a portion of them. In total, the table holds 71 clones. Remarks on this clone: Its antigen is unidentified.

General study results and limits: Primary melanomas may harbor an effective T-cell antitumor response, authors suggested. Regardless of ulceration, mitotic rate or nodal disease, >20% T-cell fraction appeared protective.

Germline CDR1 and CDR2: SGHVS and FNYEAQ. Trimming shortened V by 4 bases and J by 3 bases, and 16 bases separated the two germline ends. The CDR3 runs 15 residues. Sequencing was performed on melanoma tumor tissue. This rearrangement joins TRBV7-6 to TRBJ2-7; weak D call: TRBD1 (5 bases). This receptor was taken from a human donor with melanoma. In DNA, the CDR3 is TGTGCCAGCAGCTCACCAAGGGGTTTGGGCTACGAGCAGTACTTC. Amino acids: CASSSPRGLGYEQYF.